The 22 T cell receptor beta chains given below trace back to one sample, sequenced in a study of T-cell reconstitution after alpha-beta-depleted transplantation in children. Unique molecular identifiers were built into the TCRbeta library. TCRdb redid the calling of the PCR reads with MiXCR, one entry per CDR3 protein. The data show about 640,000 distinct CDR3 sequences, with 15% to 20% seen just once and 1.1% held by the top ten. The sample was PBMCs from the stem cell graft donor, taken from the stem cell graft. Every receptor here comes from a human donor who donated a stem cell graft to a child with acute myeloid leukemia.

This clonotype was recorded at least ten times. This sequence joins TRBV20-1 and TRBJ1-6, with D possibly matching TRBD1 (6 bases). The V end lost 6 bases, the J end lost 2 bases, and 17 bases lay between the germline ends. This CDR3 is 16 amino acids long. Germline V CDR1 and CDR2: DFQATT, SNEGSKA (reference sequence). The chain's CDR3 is CSADAGGLPYNSPLHF. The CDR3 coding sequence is TGCAGTGCCGACGCGGGGGGCCTGCCCTATAATTCACCCCTCCACTTT.

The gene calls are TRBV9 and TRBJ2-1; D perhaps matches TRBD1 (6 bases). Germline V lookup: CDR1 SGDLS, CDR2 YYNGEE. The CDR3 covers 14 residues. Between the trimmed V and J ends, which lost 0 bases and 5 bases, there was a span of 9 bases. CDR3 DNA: TGTGCCAGCAGCGTAGGGGACAAAAACAATGAGCAGTTCTTC. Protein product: CASSVGDKNNEQFF.

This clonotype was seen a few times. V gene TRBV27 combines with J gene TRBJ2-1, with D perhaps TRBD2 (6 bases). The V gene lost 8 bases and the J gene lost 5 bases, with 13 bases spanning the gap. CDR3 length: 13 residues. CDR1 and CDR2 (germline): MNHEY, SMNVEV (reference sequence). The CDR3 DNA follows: TGTGCCAGCGAAGGATGGGGGGACAATGAGCAGTTCTTC. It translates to CASEGWGDNEQFF.

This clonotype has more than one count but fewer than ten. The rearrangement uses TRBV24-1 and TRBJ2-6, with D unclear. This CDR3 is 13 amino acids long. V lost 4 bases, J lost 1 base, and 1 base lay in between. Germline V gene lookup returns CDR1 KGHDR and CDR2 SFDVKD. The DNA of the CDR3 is TGTGCCACCAGTGAGTCTGGGGCCAACGTCCTGACTTTC. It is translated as CATSESGANVLTF.

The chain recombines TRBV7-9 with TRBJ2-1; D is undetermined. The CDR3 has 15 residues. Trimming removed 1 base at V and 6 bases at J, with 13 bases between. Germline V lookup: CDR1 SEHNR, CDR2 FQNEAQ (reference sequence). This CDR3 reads CASSLGRVLVNEQFF. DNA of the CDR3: TGTGCCAGCAGCTTAGGCCGGGTTTTGGTCAATGAGCAGTTCTTC.

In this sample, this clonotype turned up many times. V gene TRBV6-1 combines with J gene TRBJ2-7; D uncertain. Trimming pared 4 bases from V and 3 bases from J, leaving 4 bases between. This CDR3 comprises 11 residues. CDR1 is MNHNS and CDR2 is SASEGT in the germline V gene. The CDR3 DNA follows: TGTGCCAGCAGTGTAGGCTACGAGCAGTACGTC. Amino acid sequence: CASSVGYEQYV.

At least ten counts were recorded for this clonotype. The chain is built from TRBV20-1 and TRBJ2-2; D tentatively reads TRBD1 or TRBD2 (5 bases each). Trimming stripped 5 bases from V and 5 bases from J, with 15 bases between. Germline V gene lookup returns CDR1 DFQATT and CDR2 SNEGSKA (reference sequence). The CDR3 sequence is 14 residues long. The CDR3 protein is CSALTGDLTGELFF. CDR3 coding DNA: TGCAGTGCTCTAACCGGGGACCTAACCGGGGAGCTGTTTTTT.

This CDR3 is CASSSTGLPQETQYF. In DNA, the CDR3 is TGTGCCAGCAGCAGCACTGGACTCCCCCAAGAGACCCAGTACTTC. The chain has TRBV7-2 and TRBJ2-5, with D possibly matching TRBD2 (5 bases). V shed 5 bases and J shed 1 base, with 14 bases lying between them. CDR3 length: 15 residues. Germline-derived CDR1 and CDR2 are SGHTA and FQGNSA.

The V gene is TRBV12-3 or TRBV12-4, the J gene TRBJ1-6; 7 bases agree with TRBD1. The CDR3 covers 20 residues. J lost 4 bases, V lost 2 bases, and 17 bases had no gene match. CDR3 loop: CASSLSEGSTGPIYNSPLHF. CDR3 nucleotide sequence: TGTGCCAGCAGTTTATCAGAGGGGTCGACAGGGCCTATTTATAATTCACCCCTCCACTTT.

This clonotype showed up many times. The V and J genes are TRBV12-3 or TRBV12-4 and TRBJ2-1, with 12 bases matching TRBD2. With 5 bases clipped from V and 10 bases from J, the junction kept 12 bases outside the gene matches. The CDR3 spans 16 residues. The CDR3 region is CASSLRTSGAVKEQFF. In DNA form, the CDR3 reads TGTGCCAGCAGTCTTCGGACTAGCGGGGCGGTAAAGGAGCAGTTCTTC.

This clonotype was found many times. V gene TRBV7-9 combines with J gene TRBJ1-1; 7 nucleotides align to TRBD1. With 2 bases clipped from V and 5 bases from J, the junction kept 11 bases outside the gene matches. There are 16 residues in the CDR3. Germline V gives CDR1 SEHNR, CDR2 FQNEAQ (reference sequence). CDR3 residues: CASSLPQGVQGTEAFF. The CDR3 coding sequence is TGTGCCAGCAGCTTACCGCAGGGGGTCCAGGGGACTGAAGCTTTCTTT. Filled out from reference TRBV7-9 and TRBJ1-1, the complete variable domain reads DTGVSQNPRHKITKRGQNVTFRCDPISEHNRLYWYRQTLGQGPEFLTYFQNEAQLEKSRLLSDRFSAERPKGSFSTLEIQRTEQGDSAMYLCASSLPQGVQGTEAFFGQGTRLTVV.

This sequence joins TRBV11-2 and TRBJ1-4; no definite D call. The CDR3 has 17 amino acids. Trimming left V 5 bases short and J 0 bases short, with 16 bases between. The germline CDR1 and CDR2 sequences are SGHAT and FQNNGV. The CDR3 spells CASSQYGIQSTNEKLFF. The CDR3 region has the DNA TGTGCCAGCAGCCAATACGGGATTCAATCAACTAATGAAAAACTGTTTTTT.

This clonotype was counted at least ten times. CDR3 loop: CSELWTPAQHF. The CDR3 coding sequence is TGCAGCGAGCTGTGGACGCCAGCCCAGCATTTT. The J gene is TRBJ1-5, the V gene TRBV29-1; the D is unclear. This CDR3 has 11 amino acids. The germline V gene encodes CDR1 SQVTM and CDR2 ANQGSEA. V lost 7 bases, J lost 11 bases, and 15 bases lay in between.

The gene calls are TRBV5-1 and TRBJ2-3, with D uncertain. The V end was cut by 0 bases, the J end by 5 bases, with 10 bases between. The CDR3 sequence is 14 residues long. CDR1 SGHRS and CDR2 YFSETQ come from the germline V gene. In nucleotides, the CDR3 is TGCGCCAGCAGCTTGGACAGAACTAAAGATACGCAGTATTTT. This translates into CASSLDRTKDTQYF.

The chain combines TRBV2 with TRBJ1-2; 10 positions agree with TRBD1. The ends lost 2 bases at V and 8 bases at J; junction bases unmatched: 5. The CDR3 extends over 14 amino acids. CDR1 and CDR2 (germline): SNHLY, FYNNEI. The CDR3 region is CASSERQGARGYTF. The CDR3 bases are TGTGCCAGCAGTGAACGACAGGGGGCGCGGGGCTACACCTTC.

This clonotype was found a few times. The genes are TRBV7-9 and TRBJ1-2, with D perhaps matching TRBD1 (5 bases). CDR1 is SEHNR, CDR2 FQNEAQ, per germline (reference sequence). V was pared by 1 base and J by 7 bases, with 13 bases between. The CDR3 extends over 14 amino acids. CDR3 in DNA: TGTGCCAGCAGCTTAGATCAGGGCCCATCTGGCTACACCTTC. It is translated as CASSLDQGPSGYTF.

In DNA, the CDR3 is TGCGCCAGCAGTGTTAACAGTCTCTCCTATAATTCACCCCTCCACTTT. It specifies CASSVNSLSYNSPLHF. V usage is TRBV10-1 and J usage is TRBJ1-6; D gene uncertain. Germline CDR1 reads WNHNN; CDR2 reads SYGVQD (reference sequence). The CDR3 consists of 16 residues. V was trimmed by 4 bases and J by 0 bases, leaving 10 bases between them.

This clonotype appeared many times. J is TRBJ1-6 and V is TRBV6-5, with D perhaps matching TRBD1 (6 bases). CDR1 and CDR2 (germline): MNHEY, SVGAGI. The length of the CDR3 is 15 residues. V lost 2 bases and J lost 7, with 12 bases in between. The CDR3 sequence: CASSYGGGRNSPLHF. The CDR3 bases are TGTGCCAGCAGTTACGGAGGGGGTCGAAATTCACCCCTCCACTTT.

CDR3 in DNA: TGTGCCACCAGCAGAGAAGGTCGTGGAGCTCCCGGGGAGCTGTTTTTT. It is translated as CATSREGRGAPGELFF. This chain connects TRBV15 to TRBJ2-2; D gene ambiguous. Trimming removed 0 bases at V and 6 bases at J, with 14 bases between. The germline V gene encodes CDR1 LNHNV and CDR2 YYDKDF (reference sequence). This CDR3 has 16 amino acids.

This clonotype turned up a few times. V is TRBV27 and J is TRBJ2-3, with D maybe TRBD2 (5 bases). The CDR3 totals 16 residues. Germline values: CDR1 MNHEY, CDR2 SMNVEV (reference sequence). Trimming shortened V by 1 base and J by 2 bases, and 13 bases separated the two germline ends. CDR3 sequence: CASSLLLDSPTDTQYF. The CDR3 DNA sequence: TGTGCCAGCAGTTTATTATTGGACTCCCCCACAGATACGCAGTATTTT.

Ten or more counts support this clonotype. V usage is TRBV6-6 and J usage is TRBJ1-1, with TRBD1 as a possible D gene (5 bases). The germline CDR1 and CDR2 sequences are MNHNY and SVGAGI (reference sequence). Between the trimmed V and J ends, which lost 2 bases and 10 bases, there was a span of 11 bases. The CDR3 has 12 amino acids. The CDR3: CASSYEGIGAFF. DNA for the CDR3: TGTGCCAGCAGTTACGAGGGGATCGGAGCTTTCTTT.

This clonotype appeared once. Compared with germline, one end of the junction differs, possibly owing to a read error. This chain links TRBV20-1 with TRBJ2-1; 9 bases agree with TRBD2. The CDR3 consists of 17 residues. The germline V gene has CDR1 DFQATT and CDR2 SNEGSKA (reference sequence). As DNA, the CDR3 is TGCTGTGCCCCCCGGAGGATTAGCGGGGGTACCTACAATGAGCAGTTCTTC. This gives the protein CCAPRRISGGTYNEQFF.